The sequence of this T cell receptor (beta chain) was determined in a study of T cells in Graves' hyperthyroidism and ophthalmopathy. This clonotype showed up just a few times. Its specificity is unknown. With 1 base removed from V and 7 bases from J, the gap between germline ends came to 16 bases. CDR3 length: 15 amino acids. From germline, CDR1 is MNHNS and CDR2 SASEGT. Amplification targeted TCR beta CDR3 regions from RNA transcripts. In the first-round RT-PCR of the TCR CDR3, the HTBI primer set was used. TCRdb processed the multiplex PCR reads anew with MiXCR; each CDR3 protein has one entry. This sample has roughly 350,000 distinct CDR3 sequences, with about 15% found just once. Study conclusions and caveats: With a median lead of about six months before onset, the model predicted ophthalmopathy.

The clonotype originates from a woman between 25 and 40 years old with Graves' ophthalmopathy. Sequencing used blood. This chain uses TRBV6-1 with TRBJ1-1; perhaps TRBD1 as D (6 bases). The CDR3 sequence is CASSEGGTRVGEAFF. The CDR3 DNA reads TGTGCCAGCAGTGAAGGAGGGACACGGGTGGGTGAAGCTTTCTTT.